This T cell receptor (beta chain) was found in a study of blood T cell repertoires in COVID-19. Study background: COVID-19 samples from acute and convalescent phases originated in the United States, Italy and Spain.

This study enrolled people aged 18 to 89 from about two dozen US geographic areas. Germline CDR1 is SGHNT and CDR2 is YYREEE (reference sequence). CDR3 length: 14 amino acids. The V and J ends lost 1 base and 4 bases respectively, with 11 bases between them. Per the original methods: Researchers report that nucleated cell counts were estimated from reference gene primer amplification. Data came from immunoSEQ multiplex PCR; TCRdb stores just in-frame clones and leaves some out. V and J calls and clone size are copied from that table; D and trimming were computed from the DNA. Of roughly 190,000 clones in the sample, around 90% were seen once.

J is TRBJ1-2 and V is TRBV5-4; D may be TRBD1 (6 bases). The sequencing input was PBMCs or T cells enriched from blood (not recorded which). The TCR comes from a woman in her twenties or thirties who had recovered from COVID-19. Here the CDR3 DNA reads TGTGCCAGCAGCTTGACCGACAGGTCCTATGGCTACACCTTC. It encodes CASSLTDRSYGYTF.